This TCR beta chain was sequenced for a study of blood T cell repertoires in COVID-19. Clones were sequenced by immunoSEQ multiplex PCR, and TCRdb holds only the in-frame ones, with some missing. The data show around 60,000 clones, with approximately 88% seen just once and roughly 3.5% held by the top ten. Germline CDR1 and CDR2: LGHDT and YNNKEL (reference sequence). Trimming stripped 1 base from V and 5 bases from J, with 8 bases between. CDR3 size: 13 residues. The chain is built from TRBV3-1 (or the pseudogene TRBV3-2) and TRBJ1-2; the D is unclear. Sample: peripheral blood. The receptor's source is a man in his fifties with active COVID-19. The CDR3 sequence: CASSQGSVYGYTF. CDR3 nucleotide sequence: TGTGCCAGCAGCCAAGGTTCAGTGTATGGCTACACCTTC.